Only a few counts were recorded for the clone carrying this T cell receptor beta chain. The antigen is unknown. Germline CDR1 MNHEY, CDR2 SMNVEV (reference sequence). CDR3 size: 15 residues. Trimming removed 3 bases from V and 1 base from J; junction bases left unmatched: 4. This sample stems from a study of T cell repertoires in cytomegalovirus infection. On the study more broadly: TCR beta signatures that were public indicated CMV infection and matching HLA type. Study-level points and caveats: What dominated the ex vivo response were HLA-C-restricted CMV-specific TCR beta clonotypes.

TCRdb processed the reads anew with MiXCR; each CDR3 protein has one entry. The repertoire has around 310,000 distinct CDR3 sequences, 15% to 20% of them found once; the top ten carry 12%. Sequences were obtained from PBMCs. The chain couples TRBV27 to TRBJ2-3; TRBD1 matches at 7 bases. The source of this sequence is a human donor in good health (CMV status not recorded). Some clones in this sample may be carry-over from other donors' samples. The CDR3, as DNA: TGTGCCAGCAGTTTCAAGGGGGCCGGCACAGATACGCAGTATTTT. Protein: CASSFKGAGTDTQYF.